Detailed here is one T cell receptor beta chain. This record comes from a study of shared clonotypes between healthy human individuals. This CDR3 contains 12 residues. The V end was cut by 2 bases, the J end by 5 bases, with 9 bases between. The V gene's germline CDR1 is GTSNPN and CDR2 SVGIG (reference sequence). Assay: immunoSEQ multiplex PCR; the TCRdb copy retains only in-frame clones and omits some. The sample has 950,000 to 1,100,000 clones; approximately 70% are singletons. Material: memory CD4+ T cells sorted from blood. Subset defined: CD45RA-negative fraction. The gene calls are TRBV30 and TRBJ2-5, with D uncertain. This TCR derives from a man aged 18 to 29 in good health. The CDR3 nucleotides are TGTGCCTGGAGTCCCCTATATGAGACCCAGTACTTC. Its translation: CAWSPLYETQYF.